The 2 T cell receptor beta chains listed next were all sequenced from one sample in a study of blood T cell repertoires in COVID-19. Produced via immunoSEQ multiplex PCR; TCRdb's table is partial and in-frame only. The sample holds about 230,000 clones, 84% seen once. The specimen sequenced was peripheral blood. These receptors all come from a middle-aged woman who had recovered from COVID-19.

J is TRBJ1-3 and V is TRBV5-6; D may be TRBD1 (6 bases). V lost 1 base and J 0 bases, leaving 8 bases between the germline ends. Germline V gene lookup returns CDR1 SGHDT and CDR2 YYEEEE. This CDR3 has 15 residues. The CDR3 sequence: CASSLLQGSGNTIYF. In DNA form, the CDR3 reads TGTGCCAGCAGCTTGCTACAGGGCTCTGGAAACACCATATATTTT.

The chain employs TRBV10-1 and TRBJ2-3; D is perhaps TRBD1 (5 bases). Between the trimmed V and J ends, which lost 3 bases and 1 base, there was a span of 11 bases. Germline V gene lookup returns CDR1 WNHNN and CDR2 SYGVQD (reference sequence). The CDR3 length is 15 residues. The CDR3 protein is CASSDQGQGTDTQYF. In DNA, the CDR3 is TGCGCCAGCAGTGATCAGGGTCAGGGCACAGATACGCAGTATTTT.